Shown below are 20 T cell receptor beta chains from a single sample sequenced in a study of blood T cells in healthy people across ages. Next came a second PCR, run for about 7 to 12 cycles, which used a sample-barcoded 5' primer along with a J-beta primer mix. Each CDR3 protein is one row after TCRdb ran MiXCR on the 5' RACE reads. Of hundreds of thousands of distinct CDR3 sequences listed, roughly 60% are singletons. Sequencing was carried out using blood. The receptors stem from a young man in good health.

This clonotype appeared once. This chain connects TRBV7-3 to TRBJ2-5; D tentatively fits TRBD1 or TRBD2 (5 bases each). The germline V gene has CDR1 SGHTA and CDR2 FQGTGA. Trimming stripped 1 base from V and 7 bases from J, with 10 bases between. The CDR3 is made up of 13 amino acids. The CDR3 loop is CASSLMGDGTQYF. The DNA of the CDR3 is TGTGCCAGCAGCTTAATGGGGGATGGGACCCAGTACTTC.

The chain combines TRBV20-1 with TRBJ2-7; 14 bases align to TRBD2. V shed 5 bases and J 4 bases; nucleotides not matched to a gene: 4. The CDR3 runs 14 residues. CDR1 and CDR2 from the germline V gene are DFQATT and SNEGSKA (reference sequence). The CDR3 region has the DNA TGCAGTGCTCAGGGGACTAGCGGGAGATACGAGCAGTACTTC. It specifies CSAQGTSGRYEQYF.

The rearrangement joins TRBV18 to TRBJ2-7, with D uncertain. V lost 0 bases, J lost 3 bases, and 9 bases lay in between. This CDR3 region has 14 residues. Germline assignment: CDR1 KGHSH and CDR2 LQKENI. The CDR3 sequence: CASSPPVTYYEQYF. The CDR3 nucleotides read TGTGCCAGCTCACCACCAGTCACTTACTACGAGCAGTACTTC.

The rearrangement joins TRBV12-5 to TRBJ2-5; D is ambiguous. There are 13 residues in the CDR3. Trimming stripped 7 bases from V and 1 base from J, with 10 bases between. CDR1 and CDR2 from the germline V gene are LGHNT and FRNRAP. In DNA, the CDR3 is TGTGCTAGTGCCATCTTACCCCAAGAGACCCAGTACTTC. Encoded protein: CASAILPQETQYF.

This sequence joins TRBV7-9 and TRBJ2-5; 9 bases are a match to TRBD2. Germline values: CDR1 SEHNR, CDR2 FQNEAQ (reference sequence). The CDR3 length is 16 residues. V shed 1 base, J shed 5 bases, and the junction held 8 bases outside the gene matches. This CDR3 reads CASSLGGVAGVETQYF. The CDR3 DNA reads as TGTGCCAGCAGCTTAGGGGGGGTAGCGGGAGTGGAGACCCAGTACTTC.

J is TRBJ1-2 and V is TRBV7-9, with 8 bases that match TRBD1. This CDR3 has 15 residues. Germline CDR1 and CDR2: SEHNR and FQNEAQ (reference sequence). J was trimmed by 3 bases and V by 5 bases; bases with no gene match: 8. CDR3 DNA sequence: TGTGCCAGCAGCCCAGGACAGGGACTTCACTATGGCTACACCTTC. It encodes CASSPGQGLHYGYTF.

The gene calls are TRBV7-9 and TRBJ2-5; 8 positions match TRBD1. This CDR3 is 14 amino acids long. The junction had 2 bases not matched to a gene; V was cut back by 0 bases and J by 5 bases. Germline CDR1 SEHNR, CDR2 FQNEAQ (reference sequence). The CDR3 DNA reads TGTGCCAGCAGCTTAGCTCAGGGGGCCGAGACCCAGTACTTC. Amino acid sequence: CASSLAQGAETQYF.

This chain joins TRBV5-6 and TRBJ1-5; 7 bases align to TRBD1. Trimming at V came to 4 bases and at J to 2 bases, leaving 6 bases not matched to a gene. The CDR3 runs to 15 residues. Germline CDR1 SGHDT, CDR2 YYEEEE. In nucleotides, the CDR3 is TGTGCCAGCAGCGGCTTCGGACAGGGCAATCAGCCCCAGCATTTT. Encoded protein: CASSGFGQGNQPQHF.

CDR3 amino acids: CANHIPGQRLNYGYTF. The CDR3 DNA reads as TGTGCCAACCACATTCCGGGACAGAGGCTGAACTATGGCTACACCTTC. This chain connects TRBV11-3 to TRBJ1-2, with TRBD1 identical over 7 bases. This CDR3 is built from 16 residues. V lost 10 bases to trimming and J lost 2 bases; unmatched junction nucleotides: 16. From germline, CDR1 is SGHNT and CDR2 YENEEA. The variable domain in full, with the rest retrieved from reference TRBV11-3 and TRBJ1-2, is EAGVVQSPRYKIIEKKQPVAFWCNPISGHNTLYWYLQNLGQGPELLIRYENEEAVDDSQLPKDRFSAERLKGVDSTLKIQPAELGDSAVYLCANHIPGQRLNYGYTFGSGTRLTVV.

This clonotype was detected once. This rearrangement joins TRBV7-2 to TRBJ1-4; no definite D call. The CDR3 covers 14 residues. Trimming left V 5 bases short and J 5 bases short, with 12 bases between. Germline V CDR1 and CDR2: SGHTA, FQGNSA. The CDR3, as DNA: TGTGCCAGCAGCCCCTCCGTCCCCAATGAAAAACTGTTTTTT. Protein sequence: CASSPSVPNEKLFF.

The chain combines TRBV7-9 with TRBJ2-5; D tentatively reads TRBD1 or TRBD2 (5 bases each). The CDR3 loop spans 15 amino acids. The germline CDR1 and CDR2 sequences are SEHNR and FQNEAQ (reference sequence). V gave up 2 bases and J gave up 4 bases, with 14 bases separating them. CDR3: CASSLPRDRGETQYF. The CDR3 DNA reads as TGTGCCAGCAGCTTACCCCGGGACCGTGGAGAGACCCAGTACTTC.

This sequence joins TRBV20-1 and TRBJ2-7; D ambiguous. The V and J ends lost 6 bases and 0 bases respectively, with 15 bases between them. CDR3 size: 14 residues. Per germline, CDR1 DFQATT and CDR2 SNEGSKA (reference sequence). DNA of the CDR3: TGCAGTGCCCGAAAACAGCCGAGCTCCTACGAGCAGTACTTC. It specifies CSARKQPSSYEQYF.

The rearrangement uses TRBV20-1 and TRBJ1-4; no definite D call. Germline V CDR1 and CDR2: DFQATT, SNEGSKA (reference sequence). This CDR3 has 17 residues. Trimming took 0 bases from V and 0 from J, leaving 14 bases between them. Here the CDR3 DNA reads TGCAGTGCTAGAGAGTCCGGCGGGAGGGCAACTAATGAAAAACTGTTTTTT. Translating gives CSARESGGRATNEKLFF.

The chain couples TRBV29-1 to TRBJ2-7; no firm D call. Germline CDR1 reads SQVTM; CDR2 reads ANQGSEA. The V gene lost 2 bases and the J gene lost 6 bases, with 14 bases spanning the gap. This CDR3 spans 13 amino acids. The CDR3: CSVESRSTREQYF. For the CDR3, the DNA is TGCAGCGTTGAATCGAGATCAACCCGCGAGCAGTACTTC.

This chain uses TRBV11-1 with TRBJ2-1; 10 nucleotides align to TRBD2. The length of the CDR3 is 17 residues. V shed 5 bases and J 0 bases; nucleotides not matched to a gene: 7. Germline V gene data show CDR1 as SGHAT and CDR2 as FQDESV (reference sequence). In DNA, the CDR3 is TGTGCCAGCAGCCGCGGGACTAGCGATGTCTCCTACAATGAGCAGTTCTTC. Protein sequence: CASSRGTSDVSYNEQFF.

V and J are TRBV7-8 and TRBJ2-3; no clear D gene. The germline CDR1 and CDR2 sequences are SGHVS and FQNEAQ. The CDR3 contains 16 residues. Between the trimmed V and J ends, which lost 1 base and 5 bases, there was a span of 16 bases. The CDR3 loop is CASSLDFGSSGDTQYF. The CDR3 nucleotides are TGTGCCAGCAGCTTAGATTTTGGTAGTTCAGGAGATACGCAGTATTTT.

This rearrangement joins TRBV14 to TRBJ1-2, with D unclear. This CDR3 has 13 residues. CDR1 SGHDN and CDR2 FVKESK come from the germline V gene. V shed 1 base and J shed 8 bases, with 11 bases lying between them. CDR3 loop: CASSQVLVGGYTF. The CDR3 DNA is TGTGCCAGCAGCCAAGTTCTGGTAGGCGGCTACACCTTC.

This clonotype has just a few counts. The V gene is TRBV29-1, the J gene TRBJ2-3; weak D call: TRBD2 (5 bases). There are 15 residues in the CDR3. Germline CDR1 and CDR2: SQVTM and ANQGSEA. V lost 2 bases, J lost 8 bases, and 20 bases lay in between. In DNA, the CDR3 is TGCAGCGTTGAATGGTACTCATATTATGGAGGTACGCAGTATTTT. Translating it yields CSVEWYSYYGGTQYF.

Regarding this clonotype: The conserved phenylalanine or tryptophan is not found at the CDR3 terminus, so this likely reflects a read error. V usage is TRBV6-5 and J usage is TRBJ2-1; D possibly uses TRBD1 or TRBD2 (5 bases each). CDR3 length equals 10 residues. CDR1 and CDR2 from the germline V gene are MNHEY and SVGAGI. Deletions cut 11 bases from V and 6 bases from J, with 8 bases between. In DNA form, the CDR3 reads TGTGCCGCTGGGGGCAATGAGCAGTTCTTA. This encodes CAAGGNEQFL.

The CDR3 region has the DNA TGCGCCAGCAGCCCAGGAGTCGGGGACAATGAGCAGTTCTTC. It is translated as CASSPGVGDNEQFF. J is TRBJ2-1 and V is TRBV4-3; TRBD2 might be the D (5 bases). The germline gives CDR1 LGHNA, CDR2 YSLEER. Trimming removed 4 bases at V and 5 bases at J, with 12 bases between. CDR3 length: 14 residues.